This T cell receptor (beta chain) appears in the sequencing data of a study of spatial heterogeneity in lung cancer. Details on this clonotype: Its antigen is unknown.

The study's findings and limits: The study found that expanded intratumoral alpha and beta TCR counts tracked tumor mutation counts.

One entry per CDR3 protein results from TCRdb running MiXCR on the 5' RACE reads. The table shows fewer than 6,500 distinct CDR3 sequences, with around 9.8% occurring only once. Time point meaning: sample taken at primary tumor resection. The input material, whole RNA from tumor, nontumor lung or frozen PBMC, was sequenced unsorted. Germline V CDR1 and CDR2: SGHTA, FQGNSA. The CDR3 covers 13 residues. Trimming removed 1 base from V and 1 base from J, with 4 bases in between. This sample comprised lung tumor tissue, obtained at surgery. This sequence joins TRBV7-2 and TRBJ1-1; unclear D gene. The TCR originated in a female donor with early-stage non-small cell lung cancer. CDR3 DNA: TGTGCCAGCAGCTTAGGACGGAACACTGAAGCTTTCTTT. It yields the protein CASSLGRNTEAFF.